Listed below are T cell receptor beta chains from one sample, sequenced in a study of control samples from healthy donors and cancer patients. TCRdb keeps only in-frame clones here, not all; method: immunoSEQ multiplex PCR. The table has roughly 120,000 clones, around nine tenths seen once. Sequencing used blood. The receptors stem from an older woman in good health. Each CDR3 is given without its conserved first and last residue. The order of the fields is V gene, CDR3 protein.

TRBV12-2,ASRFFGEMVRNQPQH
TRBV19,ASSARTAASGNTIY
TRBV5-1,ASSLGSGVDEQY
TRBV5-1,ASSGGQQETQY
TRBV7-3,ASSFNGGEQY
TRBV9,ASSARPSNQPQH
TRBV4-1,ASSRAETGSNSPLH
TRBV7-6,ASRPEPGISYEQY
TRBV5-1,ASSFSGYNEQF
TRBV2,ASSEVLAGNTGELF
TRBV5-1,ASSGTDYGYT
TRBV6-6,ASKGGGLNIQY
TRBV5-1,ASSLVPAAHEQF
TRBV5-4,ASSPGTLGGYT
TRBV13,ASSLGGDTIY
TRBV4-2,ASSQGTAGQPQH
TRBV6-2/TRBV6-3,ASSTQGAGEGTEAF
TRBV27,ASSPWGIGETQY
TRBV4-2,ASSHAGTSDSPLH
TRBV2,ASSESWRNSPLH
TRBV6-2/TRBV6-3,ASSSGGASGEFYNEQF
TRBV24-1,ATSDPGLTRGPDTQY